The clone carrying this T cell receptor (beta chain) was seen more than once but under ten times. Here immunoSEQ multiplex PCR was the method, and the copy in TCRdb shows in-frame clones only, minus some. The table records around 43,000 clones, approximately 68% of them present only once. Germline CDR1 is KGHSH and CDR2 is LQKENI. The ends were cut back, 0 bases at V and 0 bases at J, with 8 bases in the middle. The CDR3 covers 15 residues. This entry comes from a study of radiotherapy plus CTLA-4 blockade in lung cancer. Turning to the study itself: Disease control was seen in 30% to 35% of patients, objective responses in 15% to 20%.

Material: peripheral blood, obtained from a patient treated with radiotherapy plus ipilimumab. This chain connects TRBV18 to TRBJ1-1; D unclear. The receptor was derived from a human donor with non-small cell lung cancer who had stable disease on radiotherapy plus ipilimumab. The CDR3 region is CASSPPNTLNTEAFF. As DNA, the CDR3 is TGTGCCAGCTCACCACCGAACACCTTGAACACTGAAGCTTTCTTT.